The 3 T cell receptor beta chains below all came from one sample that was sequenced in a study of vaccination and CD4 T cells after COVID-19. Sample treatment: approximately nine-day PBMC culture with coronavirus spike peptide pools or control peptides (ViraFEST assay). For these receptors, no antigen is known. CD4+ T cells that had been cultured provided DNA sequenced with the Oncomine TCR Beta short-read assay. TCRdb used MiXCR to reprocess the PCR reads, holding one entry per CDR3 protein. This repertoire shows about 26,000 distinct CDR3 sequences, less than 65% found once; its top ten account for over 4.5%. The sequenced material came from CD4+ T cells from blood, cultured in vitro. The source of these receptors is a human donor who had recovered from COVID-19.

The chain combines TRBV12-3 or TRBV12-4 with TRBJ1-1, with D possibly being TRBD1 (6 bases). V was cut by 5 bases and J by 1 base, with 17 bases left in between. This CDR3 has 16 residues. Written as DNA, the CDR3 is TGTGCCAGCAGTCCGAGGGGGGGGGTAGGGAACACTGAAGCTTTCTTT. As protein: CASSPRGGVGNTEAFF.

This chain uses TRBV12-3 or TRBV12-4 with TRBJ1-1, with 7 nucleotides matching TRBD1. There are 13 residues in the CDR3. Germline trimming cut 2 bases from V and 5 bases from J; bases unmatched to any gene: 2. The CDR3: CASSLQGGTEAFF. The CDR3 DNA is TGTGCCAGCAGTTTACAGGGGGGAACTGAAGCTTTCTTT.

The V and J genes are TRBV7-2 and TRBJ1-3; D gene uncertain. CDR1 SGHTA and CDR2 FQGNSA come from the germline V gene. The V end was cut by 1 base, the J end by 0 bases, with 4 bases between. The CDR3 consists of 14 residues. The CDR3 nucleotides read TGTGCCAGCAGCTTAGAGAGCTCTGGAAACACCATATATTTT. It encodes CASSLESSGNTIYF.